Presented here are 22 T cell receptor beta chains from one specimen sequenced in a study of blood T cell repertoires in COVID-19. Measured with immunoSEQ multiplex PCR; TCRdb has only the in-frame clones, and not every one. The table lists 11,000 to 15,000 clones, around nine tenths of them singletons. The source material was peripheral blood. The receptor set was obtained from a human donor in a cohort sampled during active COVID-19.

This clone has only one observation. V gene TRBV9 combines with J gene TRBJ1-2; D ambiguous. This CDR3 is built from 13 residues. Germline CDR1 SGDLS, CDR2 YYNGEE. Trimming cost V 6 bases and J 8 bases, with 17 bases left between them. The CDR3 sequence: CASTPKWSQGYTF. Written as DNA, the CDR3 is TGTGCCAGCACACCGAAGTGGAGCCAAGGCTACACCTTC. The full variable domain, its missing parts supplied by reference TRBV9 and TRBJ1-2, is DSGVTQTPKHLITATGQRVTLRCSPRSGDLSVYWYQQSLDQGLQFLIQYYNGEERAKGNILERFSAQQFPDLHSELNLSSLELGDSALYFCASTPKWSQGYTFGSGTRLTVV.

This chain uses TRBV18 with TRBJ2-7; unclear D gene. Between the trimmed V and J ends, which lost 3 bases and 3 bases, there was a span of 9 bases. The CDR3 extends over 13 amino acids. In germline, CDR1 is KGHSH, CDR2 LQKENI. CDR3 sequence reads: CASSPAVNYEQYF. CDR3 nucleotides: TGTGCCAGCTCACCGGCCGTGAACTACGAGCAGTACTTC. The full variable domain, rest sourced from reference TRBV18 and TRBJ2-7, is NAGVMQNPRHLVRRRGQEARLRCSPMKGHSHVYWYRQLPEEGLKFMVYLQKENIIDESGMPKERFSAEFPKEGPSILRIQQVVRGDSAAYFCASSPAVNYEQYFGPGTRLTVT.

The chain joins TRBV28 to TRBJ1-2; 7 nucleotides align to TRBD1. Trimming removed 5 bases from V and 6 bases from J; junction bases left unmatched: 15. Germline V gene lookup returns CDR1 MDHEN and CDR2 SYDVKM. The CDR3 runs 16 residues. CDR3: CASSPDREKKPDGYTF. Here the CDR3 DNA reads TGTGCCAGCAGTCCCGACAGGGAGAAAAAGCCCGATGGCTACACCTTC.

This chain joins TRBV25-1 and TRBJ2-1; TRBD2 aligns across 9 bases. Germline-derived CDR1 and CDR2 are MGHDK and SYGVNS. The CDR3 loop spans 15 amino acids. V shed 5 bases and J 7 bases; nucleotides not matched to a gene: 9. The CDR3 loop reads CASSRLAEVGNEQFF. CDR3 nucleotides: TGTGCCAGCAGTCGACTAGCGGAGGTGGGGAATGAGCAGTTCTTC.

The chain has TRBV4-1 and TRBJ1-5; D is unclear. Germline CDR1 reads MGHRA; CDR2 reads YSYEKL. The V gene lost 1 base and the J gene lost 4 bases, with 5 bases spanning the gap. CDR3 length: 13 residues. The CDR3 nucleotides read TGCGCCAGCAGCCAAGGCGTAAATCAGCCCCAGCATTTT. Protein sequence: CASSQGVNQPQHF.

V usage is TRBV7-6 and J usage is TRBJ1-4, with D possibly matching TRBD1 (6 bases). The CDR3 has 15 residues. V dropped 1 base and J dropped 8 bases, with 14 bases sitting between them. Germline CDR1 and CDR2: SGHVS and FNYEAQ. CDR3 in amino acids: CASSLGPGEGEKLFF. The CDR3 DNA reads TGTGCCAGCAGCTTAGGACCAGGGGAAGGCGAAAAACTGTTTTTT.

V is TRBV3-1 (or the pseudogene TRBV3-2) and J is TRBJ2-1; 14 nucleotides agree with TRBD2. Germline V lookup: CDR1 LGHDT, CDR2 YNNKEL (reference sequence). Trimming at V came to 4 bases and at J to 10 bases, leaving 9 bases not matched to a gene. CDR3 length: 16 amino acids. The CDR3 is CASSPSRLAGGGEQFF. As DNA, the CDR3 is TGTGCCAGCAGCCCCTCTCGACTAGCGGGGGGGGGAGAGCAGTTCTTC.

This clone was observed a few times. V usage is TRBV5-1 and J usage is TRBJ2-5, with TRBD2 identical over 8 bases. In germline, CDR1 is SGHRS, CDR2 YFSETQ. V lost 3 bases and J lost 4; bases outside the gene matches: 11. This CDR3 comprises 16 residues. The CDR3 protein is CASSSGGALPLETQYF. The CDR3, as DNA: TGCGCCAGCAGCTCGGGGGGGGCGCTGCCTCTAGAGACCCAGTACTTC.

V is TRBV11-2 and J is TRBJ1-2; 11 bases fit TRBD1. The CDR3 runs to 17 residues. The germline CDR1 and CDR2 sequences are SGHAT and FQNNGV. Trimming removed 5 bases from V and 5 bases from J; junction bases left unmatched: 13. CDR3 amino acids: CASSPRDRGSLFYGYTF. CDR3 DNA sequence: TGTGCCAGCAGCCCCCGGGACAGGGGGTCCCTTTTTTATGGCTACACCTTC.

This clone occurred once. This rearrangement joins TRBV3-1 (or the pseudogene TRBV3-2) to TRBJ2-3, with 8 positions matching TRBD2. CDR3 length: 16 amino acids. Germline assignment: CDR1 LGHDT and CDR2 YNNKEL (reference sequence). The trim removed 4 bases at V and 1 base at J, leaving 7 bases unmatched. The CDR3 loop is CASSPIGGGRTDTQYF. CDR3 DNA sequence: TGTGCCAGCAGCCCCATCGGCGGGGGGCGCACAGATACGCAGTATTTT.

A single count supports this clone. CDR3 sequence: CASSLADGVRAFF. The CDR3, as DNA: TGTGCCAGCAGCTTAGCGGACGGGGTGAGGGCTTTCTTT. The genes are TRBV7-2 and TRBJ1-1; unclear D gene. The CDR3 loop spans 13 amino acids. V shed 0 bases and J shed 11 bases, with 13 bases lying between them. CDR1 is SGHTA, CDR2 FQGNSA, per germline.

The rearrangement uses TRBV9 and TRBJ2-1, with D possibly being TRBD2 (6 bases). V was pared by 3 bases and J by 5 bases, with 9 bases between. The germline CDR1 and CDR2 sequences are SGDLS and YYNGEE. The CDR3 is 13 amino acids. Written as DNA, the CDR3 is TGTGCCAGCAGCGCGGGACTCCACAATGAGCAGTTCTTC. Residues: CASSAGLHNEQFF.

The rearrangement joins TRBV5-1 to TRBJ2-1; D is undetermined. Trimming took off 0 bases at V and 2 bases at J, with 3 bases between the two ends. This CDR3 has 13 residues. Looked up from germline, CDR1 is SGHRS and CDR2 is YFSETQ. CDR3 DNA sequence: TGCGCCAGCAGCTTGGCTACCTACAATGAGCAGTTCTTC. Its translation is CASSLATYNEQFF.

The V gene is TRBV10-2, the J gene TRBJ1-1, with 9 bases matching TRBD1. J was trimmed by 0 bases and V by 6 bases; bases with no gene match: 5. Per germline, CDR1 WSHSY and CDR2 SAAADI. CDR3 length: 15 residues. The CDR3: CASSRGQGLNTEAFF. In nucleotides, the CDR3 is TGCGCCAGCAGCAGGGGACAGGGATTGAACACTGAAGCTTTCTTT.

The chain employs TRBV19 and TRBJ1-1; D is undetermined. This CDR3 spans 15 amino acids. V dropped 1 base and J dropped 1 base, with 10 bases sitting between them. Germline values: CDR1 LNHDA, CDR2 SQIVND (reference sequence). CDR3 loop: CASSIVLQTNTEAFF. Here the CDR3 DNA reads TGTGCCAGTAGTATAGTGTTACAGACGAACACTGAAGCTTTCTTT.

The chain carries TRBV30 and TRBJ2-5, with D possibly TRBD1 on 5 matching bases. The V end lost 1 base, the J end lost 1 base, and 13 bases lay between the germline ends. The CDR3 consists of 15 residues. Germline values: CDR1 GTSNPN, CDR2 SVGIG (reference sequence). The CDR3: CAWSEGLLSQETQYF. The DNA of the CDR3 is TGTGCCTGGAGTGAGGGGCTACTTTCCCAAGAGACCCAGTACTTC.

The CDR3, as DNA: TGTGCCAGCAGCCCCGGGACAGGGGAACTCGAGCAGTACTTC. This sequence encodes CASSPGTGELEQYF. This chain connects TRBV5-4 to TRBJ2-7, with TRBD1 matching over 10 bases. The CDR3 consists of 14 residues. From germline, CDR1 is SGHNT and CDR2 YYREEE (reference sequence). Unmatched junction bases numbered 7, after V lost 4 bases and J lost 6 bases.

This rearrangement joins TRBV5-1 to TRBJ1-1, with D possibly matching TRBD1 (6 bases). This CDR3 is built from 15 residues. V was cut by 3 bases and J by 1 base, with 13 bases left in between. Germline V gene lookup returns CDR1 SGHRS and CDR2 YFSETQ. CDR3 loop: CASSSDLGGNTEAFF. For the CDR3, the DNA is TGCGCCAGCAGCTCCGATTTAGGGGGGAACACTGAAGCTTTCTTT.

On this clone itself: At the DNA level, this CDR3 is encoded by other sequences in the same sample as well. This chain links TRBV6-4 with TRBJ2-3, with 16 positions matching TRBD2. CDR1 MRHNA and CDR2 SNTAGT come from the germline V gene. V dropped 3 bases and J dropped 4; count of bases not matched to a gene: 4. The CDR3 sequence is 17 residues long. The CDR3 loop is CASSDSGTSGGADTQYF. The CDR3 DNA is TGTGCCAGCAGTGATTCTGGGACTAGCGGGGGGGCAGATACGCAGTATTTT.

This sequence joins TRBV5-1 and TRBJ2-7; 8 positions match TRBD1. This CDR3 has 14 amino acids. CDR1 and CDR2 from the germline V gene are SGHRS and YFSETQ. Unmatched junction bases numbered 5, after V lost 4 bases and J lost 2 bases. This CDR3 reads CASSLGQGPYEQYF. CDR3 nucleotides: TGCGCCAGCAGCCTAGGACAGGGCCCCTACGAGCAGTACTTC.

This rearrangement joins TRBV27 to TRBJ2-3; a possible D gene is TRBD2 (5 bases). The CDR3 sequence is 13 residues long. V gave up 3 bases and J gave up 2 bases, with 6 bases separating them. CDR1 and CDR2 from the germline V gene are MNHEY and SMNVEV (reference sequence). For the CDR3, the DNA is TGTGCCAGCAGTTTCGGGGTCACAGATACGCAGTATTTT. It codes for CASSFGVTDTQYF.

This chain uses TRBV7-8 with TRBJ2-1, with D possibly being TRBD2 (6 bases). This CDR3 spans 16 amino acids. V lost 5 bases to trimming and J lost 8 bases, with 22 bases between them. The germline V gene has CDR1 SGHVS and CDR2 FQNEAQ. The CDR3 nucleotides read TGTGCCAGCAGCCGATTAGCGGCCCCCAAGAGCGATGAGCAGTTCTTC. Protein: CASSRLAAPKSDEQFF.